Listed below are T cell receptor beta chains from one sample, sequenced in a study of CDR3 diversity in severe acne. TCRdb fed the PCR reads into MiXCR, producing one record per CDR3 protein. The profile shows about 85,000 distinct CDR3 sequences, roughly 52% of them singletons. Specimen: blood. These TCRs come from a male donor in good health, serving as a control. The CDR3 runs from the conserved cysteine through the conserved F or W.

>TRBJ1-2|17|TRBV4-2
CASSRNGAPSSYYGYTF
>TRBJ1-1|17|TRBV7-2
CASSLAVFGRDPTEAFF
>TRBJ1-1|16|TRBV9
CASSGTPTDINTEAFF
>TRBJ2-7|14|TRBV5-5
CASSLVGSEREQYF
>TRBJ1-4|16|TRBV7-3
CASSLQGGGSNEKLFF
>TRBJ1-1|15|TRBV2
CASSEDSTGNTEAFF
>TRBJ2-3|13|TRBV19
CASRNRGGNEQYF
>TRBJ2-7|14|TRBV10-3
CAISGASGRDEQYF
>TRBJ2-3|16|TRBV6-6
CASSTGTSGNTDTQYF
>TRBJ2-5|15|TRBV12-3/TRBV12-4
CASSSDREGQETQYF
>TRBJ2-5|12|TRBV7-9
CASRPLTETQYF
>TRBJ2-1|16|TRBV24-1
CATSDSSGSGGHEQFF
>TRBJ2-3|12|TRBV29-1
CSGILVRDTQYF
>TRBJ1-1|13|TRBV10-2
CASRGGANTEAFF
>TRBJ2-7|13|TRBV20-1
CSARMAGSYEQYF
>TRBJ1-2|13|TRBV20-1
CSAIDRGNYGYTF
>TRBJ2-7|13|TRBV20-1
CSARDPRGQEQYF
>TRBJ1-2|14|TRBV20-1
CSARAQTGSYGYTF
>TRBJ2-1|19|TRBV15
CATSRGPWSSGSSYNEQFF
>TRBJ2-7|15|TRBV20-1
CSAYQLTSGSYEQYF
>TRBJ2-7|13|TRBV7-6
CASSLASGGEQYF
>TRBJ2-7|15|TRBV7-3
CASSLGAEGRYEQCF
>TRBJ1-5|16|TRBV15
CATSRDMYKKDQPQHF
>TRBJ2-1|16|TRBV27
CASSLLGQLTYNEQFF
>TRBJ2-1|13|TRBV12-3/TRBV12-4
CASTGPGYNEQFF
>TRBJ2-1|14|TRBV29-1
CSVLSGGLYNEQFF
>TRBJ2-7|12|TRBV2
CASRRGQYEQYF
>TRBJ1-4|15|TRBV12-3/TRBV12-4
CASSLVGQGGEKLFF
>TRBJ2-5|16|TRBV2
CASMRASGRRQETQYF
>TRBJ1-1|13|TRBV2
CASNRTANTEAFF
>TRBJ2-5|17|TRBV18
CASSPPRLAVPRETQYF
>TRBJ2-7|21|TRBV12-2
CASRSATPGTGESPFSYEQYF
>TRBJ2-5|15|TRBV11-2
CASSPRDGFQETQYF
>TRBJ1-2|14|TRBV25-1
CASRGAVDKDGYTF
>TRBJ1-4|14|TRBV6-5
CASSTDRGNEKLFF
>TRBJ2-5|15|TRBV11-2
CASSPGQGAGETQYF
>TRBJ1-2|12|TRBV2
CASTIGNYGYTF
>TRBJ1-2|14|TRBV12-3/TRBV12-4
CASSFTLTSYGYTF
>TRBJ2-7|11|TRBV10-3
CATGTGNEQYF
>TRBJ2-5|15|TRBV4-2
CASSQERGAQETQYF
>TRBJ1-1|15|TRBV19
CASSLREGRSTEAFF
>TRBJ1-5|15|TRBV20-1
CSALGQATINQPQHF
>TRBJ1-3|17|TRBV15
CATSREGYRGAGNTIYF
>TRBJ2-3|17|TRBV20-1
CSASLGLAGGGTDTQYF
>TRBJ1-1|13|TRBV25-1
CASSVSKNTEALF
>TRBJ2-7|13|TRBV19
CASSTGQGNEQYF
>TRBJ1-1|15|TRBV12-3/TRBV12-4
CASRRQRRLNTEAFF
>TRBJ1-1|14|TRBV19
CASKIGRKSTEAFF
>TRBJ1-5|14|TRBV25-1
CASSQMGVKQPQHF
>TRBJ1-2|14|TRBV7-9
CASSSRGVLDGYTF
>.|13|TRBV2
CASSLEGWNEQFF
>TRBJ1-2|13|TRBV6-5
CASSPTGRFGYTF
>TRBJ1-2|11|TRBV2
CASSENYGYTF
>TRBJ1-5|15|TRBV18
CASSPPGTANQPQHF
>TRBJ2-7|15|TRBV5-1
CASSLVGLALGEQYF
>TRBJ1-5|15|TRBV27
CASSLAGGLGQPQHF